Presented here are 27 T cell receptor beta chains from one specimen sequenced in a study of vaccination effects on CD4 cells after COVID-19. Their antigen targets remain unknown. Following a roughly 10-day culture, CD4+ T cells were purified. This table comes from immunoSEQ multiplex PCR, and its TCRdb copy is limited to in-frame clones, with some not included. The repertoire holds 65,000 to 80,000 clones, roughly three quarters seen once, with 2% to 2.5% in the top ten. Here the sequenced sample was CD4+ T cells from PBMCs cultured without peptide, taken before COVID-19 vaccination. Receptors originate from a human donor who received a COVID-19 vaccine.

The chain employs TRBV5-6 and TRBJ1-2; no reliable D call. CDR1 and CDR2 (germline): SGHDT, YYEEEE. Trimming stripped 2 bases from V and 1 base from J, with 18 bases between. The CDR3 runs 17 residues. The CDR3 sequence is CASSLEGETADNYGYTF. CDR3 bases: TGTGCCAGCAGCTTAGAGGGTGAAACCGCGGATAACTATGGCTACACCTTC.

This chain joins TRBV27 and TRBJ1-1, with 11 nucleotides matching TRBD1. Germline CDR1 reads MNHEY; CDR2 reads SMNVEV (reference sequence). The CDR3 totals 15 residues. The J segment lost 8 bases and the V segment lost 3 bases, leaving 8 bases of the junction unmatched. The CDR3 DNA is TGTGCCAGCAGTTTCTCCCCTGGACAGGGGGCGGAAGCTTTCTTT. Translating it yields CASSFSPGQGAEAFF.

The chain has TRBV4-1 and TRBJ2-3; 11 nucleotides agree with TRBD2. Germline V gene lookup returns CDR1 MGHRA and CDR2 YSYEKL. There are 18 residues in the CDR3. V shed 1 base and J 5 bases; nucleotides not matched to a gene: 11. CDR3 bases: TGCGCCAGCAGCCAAGTGCTAGCGGGGGGCTCCCTGGTAGATACGCAGTATTTT. Its protein product is CASSQVLAGGSLVDTQYF.

The V and J genes are TRBV28 and TRBJ1-5; TRBD1 might be the D (6 bases). Between the trimmed V and J ends, which lost 5 bases and 2 bases, there was a span of 10 bases. Germline CDR1 MDHEN, CDR2 SYDVKM. This CDR3 is built from 14 residues. CDR3 protein: CASSPRQGNQPQHF. The CDR3 nucleotides are TGTGCCAGCAGTCCTCGACAGGGCAATCAGCCCCAGCATTTT.

The V call is TRBV7-2, the J call TRBJ2-3; TRBD2 is a possible D gene (6 bases). This CDR3 contains 15 residues. V lost 3 bases to trimming and J lost 2 bases, with 12 bases between them. Germline-derived CDR1 and CDR2 are SGHTA and FQGNSA. The CDR3 DNA is TGTGCCAGCAGCTTTAGCGGCGGAGACACAGATACGCAGTATTTT. It codes for CASSFSGGDTDTQYF.

There are a few counts of this clone. The chain uses TRBV19 and TRBJ1-1; D gene unclear. This CDR3 contains 14 residues. The V end was cut by 3 bases, the J end by 1 base, with 9 bases between. Germline CDR1 LNHDA, CDR2 SQIVND (reference sequence). The CDR3 here is CASSIQAGNTEAFF. The CDR3, as DNA: TGTGCCAGTAGTATTCAGGCCGGGAACACTGAAGCTTTCTTT.

The genes are TRBV11-2 and TRBJ2-7; D is perhaps TRBD1 or TRBD2 (5 bases each). CDR1 is SGHAT and CDR2 is FQNNGV in the germline V gene. The CDR3 spans 18 residues. V was shortened by 0 bases and J by 4 bases, with 22 bases between the two germline ends. CDR3 sequence: CASSLDPKRGREWYEQYV. CDR3 coding DNA: TGTGCCAGCAGCTTAGATCCGAAGAGGGGACGAGAATGGTACGAGCAGTACGTC.

J is TRBJ2-6 and V is TRBV6-5, with unresolved D. The CDR3 is 15 residues long. CDR1 is MNHEY, CDR2 SVGAGI, per germline. V was pared by 4 bases and J by 1 base, with 8 bases between. The CDR3 sequence: CASSSTLSGANVLTF. In DNA, the CDR3 is TGTGCCAGCAGTTCTACCCTATCTGGGGCCAACGTCCTGACTTTC.

The rearrangement links TRBV18 to TRBJ2-7; 9 positions match TRBD1. Germline V lookup: CDR1 KGHSH, CDR2 LQKENI. Trimming removed 2 bases from V and 6 bases from J; junction bases left unmatched: 8. The CDR3 length is 15 residues. The CDR3 DNA reads as TGTGCCAGCTCACCATATCGGGACAGGGTGTCCGAGCAGTACGTC. Its translation is CASSPYRDRVSEQYV.

CDR3 sequence: CASSIEGGNTKNIQYF. In DNA form, the CDR3 reads TGTGCCAGTAGTATAGAAGGCGGGAACACCAAAAACATTCAGTACTTC. J is TRBJ2-4 and V is TRBV19; D perhaps matches TRBD2 (6 bases). The CDR3 runs to 16 residues. Germline values: CDR1 LNHDA, CDR2 SQIVND (reference sequence). Trimming shortened V by 0 bases and J by 2 bases, and 11 bases separated the two germline ends.

The chain has TRBV19 and TRBJ1-4; a possible D gene is TRBD1 (6 bases). This CDR3 comprises 18 residues. Trimming removed 10 bases at V and 1 base at J, with 25 bases between. The germline gives CDR1 LNHDA, CDR2 SQIVND (reference sequence). The CDR3 nucleotides read TGTGCCACCTCTCTCTGGGACACCCTCTCCGGAACTAATGAAAAACTGTTTTTT. Encoded protein: CATSLWDTLSGTNEKLFF.

The chain uses TRBV18 and TRBJ1-4; D is unresolved. The V end was cut by 5 bases, the J end by 11 bases, with 3 bases between. Germline CDR1 and CDR2: KGHSH and LQKENI. The CDR3 covers 9 residues. Written as DNA, the CDR3 is TGTGCCAGCTCAGCGAAACTGTTTTTT. Its translation: CASSAKLFF.

Only one count was recorded for this clone. CDR3 residues: CATGRGALGEQFF. Here the CDR3 DNA reads TGTGCCACCGGAAGGGGCGCCCTGGGTGAGCAGTTCTTC. The chain couples TRBV24-1 to TRBJ2-1; D may be TRBD1 (5 bases). Germline assignment: CDR1 KGHDR and CDR2 SFDVKD. This CDR3 comprises 13 residues. With 9 bases removed from V and 9 bases from J, the gap between germline ends came to 17 bases.

The rearrangement uses TRBV5-1 and TRBJ2-3, with D unresolved. V was trimmed by 1 base and J by 1 base, leaving 7 bases between them. The CDR3 extends over 14 amino acids. Germline values: CDR1 SGHRS, CDR2 YFSETQ. In DNA form, the CDR3 reads TGCGCCAGCAGCTTGCGATCGGGCACAGATACGCAGTATTTT. Amino acids: CASSLRSGTDTQYF.

The chain links TRBV29-1 to TRBJ2-7; 7 nucleotides match TRBD2. V shed 4 bases, J shed 3 bases, and the junction held 6 bases outside the gene matches. This CDR3 is built from 13 residues. Looked up from germline, CDR1 is SQVTM and CDR2 is ANQGSEA. The CDR3 loop reads CSVGAGAGYEQYV. CDR3 coding DNA: TGCAGCGTTGGGGCGGGAGCGGGCTACGAGCAGTACGTC.

The rearrangement links TRBV4-2 to TRBJ2-5; possible D gene TRBD2, 6 bases. Germline assignment: CDR1 LGHNA and CDR2 YNFKEQ. This CDR3 spans 18 amino acids. V dropped 0 bases and J dropped 4 bases, with 21 bases sitting between them. CDR3 in amino acids: CASSQDSASVFLRETQYF. In DNA form, the CDR3 reads TGTGCCAGCAGCCAAGATTCGGCTAGCGTTTTTTTGAGAGAGACCCAGTACTTC.

The genes are TRBV10-2 and TRBJ2-5; TRBD1 matches at 7 bases. The CDR3 is made up of 14 amino acids. Germline assignment: CDR1 WSHSY and CDR2 SAAADI. With 4 bases clipped from V and 5 bases from J, the junction kept 7 bases outside the gene matches. CDR3 coding DNA: TGCGCCAGCAGTGGAGACAGGGCTCTGGAGACCCAGTACTTC. Translated: CASSGDRALETQYF.

The V gene is TRBV20-1, the J gene TRBJ1-6; no clear D gene. The CDR3 consists of 13 residues. Germline lookup yields CDR1 DFQATT and CDR2 SNEGSKA (reference sequence). V was pared by 3 bases and J by 7 bases, with 10 bases between. The CDR3 reads CSASGLLNSPLHF. CDR3 in DNA: TGCAGTGCTAGTGGGCTTTTAAATTCACCCCTCCACTTT.

The chain uses TRBV6-5 and TRBJ2-3, with 8 bases lining up with TRBD1. Germline CDR1 and CDR2: MNHEY and SVGAGI. V trimming: 2 bases; J trimming: 5 bases; junction bases outside the gene matches: 9. The CDR3 sequence is 16 residues long. The CDR3 region has the DNA TGTGCCAGCAGTTACCACCGACAGGGGCAACGAGATACGCAGTATTTT. Translating it yields CASSYHRQGQRDTQYF.

The chain couples TRBV18 to TRBJ1-5, with D perhaps TRBD1 (5 bases). The CDR3 consists of 13 residues. Trimming took 2 bases from V and 7 from J, leaving 9 bases between them. The germline gives CDR1 KGHSH, CDR2 LQKENI. The CDR3 bases are TGTGCCAGCTCACCAGGGACGGAACAGCCCCAGCATTTT. Translation gives CASSPGTEQPQHF.

The CDR3 here is CASSERPRGQGRDEQYV. CDR3 DNA: TGTGCCAGCAGTGAAAGGCCTAGGGGACAGGGGAGGGACGAGCAGTACGTC. The rearrangement links TRBV2 to TRBJ2-7; TRBD1 matches at 10 bases. V lost 2 bases to trimming and J lost 5 bases; unmatched junction nucleotides: 12. This CDR3 has 17 residues. The germline CDR1 and CDR2 sequences are SNHLY and FYNNEI.

The chain is built from TRBV10-3 and TRBJ2-7; weak D call: TRBD2 (5 bases). The CDR3 runs 12 residues. Germline V gene sequence: CDR1 ENHRY, CDR2 SYGVKD. Trimming took off 3 bases at V and 4 bases at J, with 7 bases between the two ends. The CDR3 here is CAISDREYEQYV. The CDR3 nucleotides are TGTGCCATCAGTGATCGGGAATACGAGCAGTACGTC.

This clone has more than one count but fewer than ten. This chain links TRBV5-1 with TRBJ2-2; D uncertain. Germline CDR1 and CDR2: SGHRS and YFSETQ. V lost 0 bases and J lost 6, with 9 bases in between. This CDR3 has 14 amino acids. The DNA for the CDR3 is TGCGCCAGCAGCTTGGCGCAGATCGCCGGGGAGCTGTTTTTT. Translating gives CASSLAQIAGELFF.

V is TRBV10-3 and J is TRBJ1-5, with 7 bases that match TRBD1. V lost 5 bases, J lost 1 base, and 5 bases stayed unmatched. CDR3 length: 15 residues. CDR1 and CDR2 from the germline V gene are ENHRY and SYGVKD. The CDR3 coding sequence is TGTGCCATCAGTCTGGCAGGGGGAAGCAATCAGCCCCAGCATTTT. Protein product: CAISLAGGSNQPQHF.

The genes are TRBV30 and TRBJ1-2; possibly TRBD1 for D (5 bases). V gave up 3 bases and J gave up 4 bases, with 9 bases separating them. This CDR3 has 12 amino acids. Germline lookup yields CDR1 GTSNPN and CDR2 SVGIG (reference sequence). CDR3 coding DNA: TGTGCCTGGAGATTGGGGGGCTATGGCTACACCTTC. This translates into CAWRLGGYGYTF.

The rearrangement joins TRBV5-1 to TRBJ2-2, with 7 nucleotides matching TRBD1. V lost 2 bases to trimming and J lost 7 bases; unmatched junction nucleotides: 8. Germline lookup yields CDR1 SGHRS and CDR2 YFSETQ. The CDR3 has 15 residues. The CDR3 region is CASSLTQGEIGELFF. The CDR3, as DNA: TGCGCCAGCAGCTTAACTCAGGGGGAGATCGGGGAGCTGTTTTTT.

The chain employs TRBV5-8 and TRBJ2-3; 15 nucleotides align to TRBD2. There are 19 residues in the CDR3. The germline V gene encodes CDR1 SGHTS and CDR2 YDEGEE. The trim removed 7 bases at V and 3 bases at J, leaving 15 bases unmatched. The CDR3 bases are TGTGCCAGCCCGACCGGACTAGCGGGGGGGCCTTCGAAGACAGATACGCAGTATTTT. Protein product: CASPTGLAGGPSKTDTQYF. The full variable domain, with the rest looked up from reference TRBV5-8 and TRBJ2-3, is EAGVTQSPTHLIKTRGQQATLRCSPISGHTSVYWYQQALGLGLQFLLWYDEGEERNRGNFPPRFSGRQFPNYSSELNVNALELEDSALYLCASPTGLAGGPSKTDTQYFGPGTRLTVL.